The 27 T cell receptor beta chains in this list originate from one sample, sequenced in a study of blood T cell repertoires in COVID-19. Sequencing used immunoSEQ multiplex PCR; TCRdb keeps in-frame clones, though not all of them. The table has a few hundred thousand clones, 86% seen once. The sequencing input was peripheral blood. These receptors originate from a woman aged 45-60 years with acute or convalescent COVID-19.

The J gene is TRBJ1-5, the V gene TRBV7-2; 7 nucleotides line up with TRBD1. Losses at the gene ends were 8 bases for V and 2 bases for J; bases not matched to a gene: 3. Germline CDR1 and CDR2: SGHTA and FQGNSA. This CDR3 comprises 13 residues. CDR3 in amino acids: CASGTGGNQPQHF. The CDR3 nucleotides are TGTGCCAGCGGAACAGGGGGCAATCAGCCCCAGCATTTT.

The chain employs TRBV28 and TRBJ2-7, with D possibly matching TRBD1 (5 bases). Deletions cut 4 bases from V and 7 bases from J, with 11 bases between. This CDR3 has 12 amino acids. Germline V gene sequence: CDR1 MDHEN, CDR2 SYDVKM. The CDR3 protein is CASSSSQGEQYF. The CDR3 nucleotides read TGTGCCAGCAGTTCCTCCCAGGGAGAGCAGTACTTC. The full variable domain, in which reference TRBV28 and TRBJ2-7 provide the parts outside the CDR3, is DVKVTQSSRYLVKRTGEKVFLECVQDMDHENMFWYRQDPGLGLRLIYFSYDVKMKEKGDIPEGYSVSREKKERFSLILESASTNQTSMYLCASSSSQGEQYFGPGTRLTVT.

The CDR3 nucleotides read TGTGCCAGCAGTTTAAGGCAGGGCTCACCCCTCCACTTT. This gives the protein CASSLRQGSPLHF. The gene calls are TRBV28 and TRBJ1-6; D possibly corresponds to TRBD1 (5 bases). The CDR3 has 13 amino acids. Per germline, CDR1 MDHEN and CDR2 SYDVKM. V was pared by 2 bases and J by 10 bases, with 9 bases between. The whole variable domain, remainder taken from reference TRBV28 and TRBJ1-6, is DVKVTQSSRYLVKRTGEKVFLECVQDMDHENMFWYRQDPGLGLRLIYFSYDVKMKEKGDIPEGYSVSREKKERFSLILESASTNQTSMYLCASSLRQGSPLHFGNGTRLTVT.

The chain carries TRBV5-1 and TRBJ2-7; 9 bases match TRBD1. Germline lookup yields CDR1 SGHRS and CDR2 YFSETQ. The V segment lost 3 bases and the J segment 5 bases; nucleotides outside the gene matches: 6. The CDR3 covers 14 residues. CDR3 protein: CASSSGTGSDEQYF. The CDR3 nucleotides read TGCGCCAGCAGCTCCGGGACAGGGTCCGACGAGCAGTACTTC.

This clone was seen once. The V and J genes are TRBV9 and TRBJ2-3, with 9 bases matching TRBD1. V was clipped by 6 bases and J by 5 bases; unmatched bases: 10. The CDR3 length is 15 residues. Per germline, CDR1 SGDLS and CDR2 YYNGEE. The CDR3 spells CASTPGTGLRDTQYF. The CDR3 nucleotides are TGTGCCAGCACCCCCGGGACAGGGTTAAGAGATACGCAGTATTTT. Based on the CDR3 plus reference TRBV9 and TRBJ2-3, the full variable domain is DSGVTQTPKHLITATGQRVTLRCSPRSGDLSVYWYQQSLDQGLQFLIQYYNGEERAKGNILERFSAQQFPDLHSELNLSSLELGDSALYFCASTPGTGLRDTQYFGPGTRLTVL.

This clone was observed a handful of times. This chain links TRBV10-2 with TRBJ2-7; 12 nucleotides line up with TRBD2. This CDR3 comprises 13 residues. Germline CDR1 and CDR2: WSHSY and SAAADI. The V segment lost 6 bases and the J segment 5 bases; nucleotides outside the gene matches: 2. CDR3 protein: CASRTSGSNEQYF. CDR3 nucleotide sequence: TGCGCCAGCAGGACTAGCGGGAGTAACGAGCAGTACTTC.

CDR3 nucleotides: TGTGCCAGCAGCTTAACAGGGGGAGAGGAGACCCAGTACTTC. As protein: CASSLTGGEETQYF. The rearrangement joins TRBV7-3 to TRBJ2-5, with TRBD1 as a possible D gene (6 bases). Per the germline V gene, CDR1 is SGHTA and CDR2 is FQGTGA. The CDR3 runs to 14 residues. V was trimmed by 0 bases and J by 5 bases, leaving 10 bases between them.

The chain has TRBV25-1 and TRBJ1-6; possibly TRBD1 for D (6 bases). This CDR3 is 15 amino acids long. V lost 6 bases to trimming and J lost 4 bases, with 13 bases between them. CDR1 and CDR2 (germline): MGHDK, SYGVNS. The CDR3 spells CASSPYRVYNSPLHF. CDR3 coding DNA: TGTGCCAGCAGCCCCTACAGGGTGTATAATTCACCCCTCCACTTT.

J is TRBJ1-1 and V is TRBV25-1; tentative D call: TRBD1 (6 bases). This CDR3 is built from 16 residues. CDR1 and CDR2 (germline): MGHDK, SYGVNS. V was clipped by 3 bases and J by 0 bases, with 14 bases between them. Written as DNA, the CDR3 is TGTGCCAGCAGTGAGCCGCAGGGGAGCATGAACACTGAAGCTTTCTTT. Its protein is CASSEPQGSMNTEAFF.

The rearrangement links TRBV5-5 to TRBJ2-3, with D possibly being TRBD2 (5 bases). From germline, CDR1 is SGHKS and CDR2 YYEKEE (reference sequence). V was shortened by 6 bases and J by 1 base, with 21 bases between the two germline ends. CDR3 length equals 17 residues. Written as DNA, the CDR3 is TGTGCCAGCACCCCCCCGGGGAGACGGTGGGGCACAGATACGCAGTATTTT. Translating gives CASTPPGRRWGTDTQYF. Complete variable domain (other parts from reference TRBV5-5 and TRBJ2-3): DAGVTQSPTHLIKTRGQQVTLRCSPISGHKSVSWYQQVLGQGPQFIFQYYEKEERGRGNFPDRFSARQFPNYSSELNVNALLLGDSALYLCASTPPGRRWGTDTQYFGPGTRLTVL.

V and J are TRBV19 and TRBJ2-4, with 10 bases lining up with TRBD1. With V trimmed by 5 bases and J by 0 bases, 1 base remained unmatched. CDR1 LNHDA and CDR2 SQIVND come from the germline V gene (reference sequence). This CDR3 comprises 15 residues. The CDR3 region has the DNA TGTGCCAGTAGTGGGACAGGGGTAGCCAAAAACATTCAGTACTTC. This gives the protein CASSGTGVAKNIQYF.

The gene calls are TRBV5-5 and TRBJ2-2; possibly TRBD1 for D (6 bases). Germline CDR1 SGHKS, CDR2 YYEKEE (reference sequence). The ends were cut back, 6 bases at V and 4 bases at J, with 19 bases in the middle. The CDR3 consists of 16 residues. For the CDR3, the DNA is TGTGCCAGCATCCGACCCCTCGTGGGGGCCACCGGGGAGCTGTTTTTT. Its protein is CASIRPLVGATGELFF.

The rearrangement uses TRBV19 and TRBJ1-3; no definite D call. CDR3 length equals 14 residues. Germline assignment: CDR1 LNHDA and CDR2 SQIVND (reference sequence). V shed 5 bases and J shed 1 base, with 9 bases lying between them. CDR3 DNA sequence: TGTGCCAGTAGTCTCCGAGAGTCTGGAAACACCATATATTTT. Its protein is CASSLRESGNTIYF. Full variable domain (rest looked up from reference TRBV19 and TRBJ1-3): DGGITQSPKYLFRKEGQNVTLSCEQNLNHDAMYWYRQDPGQGLRLIYYSQIVNDFQKGDIAEGYSVSREKKESFPLTVTSAQKNPTAFYLCASSLRESGNTIYFGEGSWLTVV.

The genes are TRBV6-5 and TRBJ1-1; D gene unclear. Per the germline V gene, CDR1 is MNHEY and CDR2 is SVGAGI. Trimming removed 6 bases at V and 4 bases at J, with 15 bases between. This CDR3 spans 14 amino acids. The CDR3 nucleotides read TGTGCCAGCAGCTGGGTGGGCTTAGGCACTGAAGCTTTCTTT. As protein: CASSWVGLGTEAFF.

The chain uses TRBV27 and TRBJ2-1; 7 nucleotides line up with TRBD2. The CDR3 loop spans 16 amino acids. V shed 8 bases, J shed 4 bases, and the junction held 14 bases outside the gene matches. Germline lookup yields CDR1 MNHEY and CDR2 SMNVEV (reference sequence). The CDR3 is CASRPRREAGYNEQFF. The CDR3 DNA reads as TGTGCCAGCCGCCCGCGACGGGAGGCGGGGTACAATGAGCAGTTCTTC.

The chain recombines TRBV3-1 (or the pseudogene TRBV3-2) with TRBJ1-5, with D possibly TRBD1 on 6 matching bases. The CDR3 is 15 amino acids. Germline loops: CDR1 LGHDT, CDR2 YNNKEL (reference sequence). V dropped 0 bases and J dropped 5 bases, with 11 bases sitting between them. CDR3 sequence: CASSQDLTGYQPQHF. Here the CDR3 DNA reads TGTGCCAGCAGCCAAGACCTTACAGGGTATCAGCCCCAGCATTTT.

The V gene is TRBV5-1, the J gene TRBJ2-7, with 7 bases lining up with TRBD1. This CDR3 is 15 amino acids long. Germline loops: CDR1 SGHRS, CDR2 YFSETQ. V lost 3 bases, J lost 1 base, and 7 bases stayed unmatched. The CDR3 DNA reads as TGCGCCAGCAGCTCCGGACAGGTGGGATCCTACGAGCAGTACTTC. Translating it yields CASSSGQVGSYEQYF.

The genes are TRBV6-1 and TRBJ2-3, with D possibly being TRBD1 (6 bases). CDR3 length: 14 residues. V gave up 2 bases and J gave up 4 bases, with 10 bases separating them. Germline assignment: CDR1 MNHNS and CDR2 SASEGT. The CDR3 bases are TGTGCCAGCAGTGAAAGTGCAGGGGCAGATACGCAGTATTTT. Amino acids: CASSESAGADTQYF.

The chain combines TRBV5-1 with TRBJ2-2; D uncertain. The V end lost 4 bases, the J end lost 0 bases, and 10 bases lay between the germline ends. The CDR3 loop spans 15 amino acids. The germline gives CDR1 SGHRS, CDR2 YFSETQ. The CDR3 spells CASSPRITNTGELFF. CDR3 nucleotide sequence: TGCGCCAGCAGCCCCAGGATTACGAACACCGGGGAGCTGTTTTTT.

In this sample, this clone turned up once. This sequence joins TRBV28 and TRBJ1-5; TRBD1 matches 7 bases. The J segment lost 9 bases and the V segment lost 8 bases, leaving 10 bases of the junction unmatched. The CDR3 extends over 13 amino acids. Germline V lookup: CDR1 MDHEN, CDR2 SYDVKM. As DNA, the CDR3 is TGTGCCAGCCGGGAGAGGGGGCCTGCGCCCCAGCATTTT. Protein: CASRERGPAPQHF.

This clone was counted between two and nine times. This chain joins TRBV18 and TRBJ1-5, with 8 bases identical to TRBD1. CDR1 is KGHSH, CDR2 LQKENI, per germline. J was trimmed by 3 bases and V by 3 bases; bases with no gene match: 4. CDR3 length equals 15 residues. In nucleotides, the CDR3 is TGTGCCAGCTCACCGGGACAGGTAAACAATCAGCCCCAGCATTTT. Residues: CASSPGQVNNQPQHF.

The chain combines TRBV27 with TRBJ2-1; TRBD2 matches at 14 bases. The junction had 8 bases not matched to a gene; V was cut back by 3 bases and J by 10 bases. The CDR3 totals 16 residues. Germline CDR1 MNHEY, CDR2 SMNVEV (reference sequence). CDR3 sequence (DNA): TGTGCCAGCAGTTTTCCCGGACTAGCGGGAGGCGGGGAGCAGTTCTTC. Translation gives CASSFPGLAGGGEQFF.

The chain carries TRBV18 and TRBJ1-4, with D hard to call. The germline gives CDR1 KGHSH, CDR2 LQKENI. The V end lost 3 bases, the J end lost 2 bases, and 7 bases lay between the germline ends. This CDR3 has 14 amino acids. The DNA for the CDR3 is TGTGCCAGCTCACCGTCTCGGACTAATGAAAAACTGTTTTTT. This codes for CASSPSRTNEKLFF.

This clone was observed a handful of times. V is TRBV6-1 and J is TRBJ2-7; no clear D. Trimming took off 1 base at V and 7 bases at J, with 11 bases between the two ends. The CDR3 loop spans 13 amino acids. CDR1 and CDR2 (germline): MNHNS, SASEGT. The CDR3 is CASSEVRTLEQYF. CDR3 in DNA: TGTGCCAGCAGTGAAGTGAGAACGCTTGAGCAGTACTTC.

The gene calls are TRBV2 and TRBJ2-2, with 10 bases that match TRBD1. CDR1 and CDR2 (germline): SNHLY, FYNNEI. V lost 6 bases and J lost 7; bases outside the gene matches: 8. The CDR3 length is 15 residues. Here the CDR3 DNA reads TGTGCCAGCAGACCCCGGACAGGGGGAATCGGGGAGCTGTTTTTT. This encodes CASRPRTGGIGELFF. The full variable domain, rest sourced from reference TRBV2 and TRBJ2-2, is EPEVTQTPSHQVTQMGQEVILRCVPISNHLYFYWYRQILGQKVEFLVSFYNNEISEKSEIFDDQFSVERPDGSNFTLKIRSTKLEDSAMYFCASRPRTGGIGELFFGEGSRLTVL.

The chain joins TRBV29-1 to TRBJ2-1, with TRBD2 matching over 7 bases. Trimming took 3 bases from V and 8 from J; bases not matched to a gene: 7. This CDR3 has 13 amino acids. The germline V gene encodes CDR1 SQVTM and CDR2 ANQGSEA. The CDR3 nucleotides are TGCAGCGTTGACCGGGAGGCTGGGGATGAGCAGTTCTTC. As protein: CSVDREAGDEQFF.

This clone was counted a few times. V usage is TRBV7-9 and J usage is TRBJ1-1; D not resolved. Trimming stripped 3 bases from V and 2 bases from J, with 10 bases between. The CDR3 consists of 14 residues. Germline lookup yields CDR1 SEHNR and CDR2 FQNEAQ (reference sequence). The CDR3 here is CASSFGIGNTEAFF. The DNA of the CDR3 is TGTGCCAGCAGCTTCGGGATCGGAAACACTGAAGCTTTCTTT.